The 20 T cell receptor beta chains given below trace back to one sample, sequenced in a study of memory CD4+ T cells and cytomegalovirus serostatus. Method: immunoSEQ multiplex PCR; TCRdb's copy keeps in-frame clones and lacks some. The table includes 50,000 or so clones, 65% to 85% detected once. The sort gate was single viable CD3+CD4+CD8-CD45RO+ cells for memory CD4+ T cells. The sample consisted of memory CD4+ T cells from blood. The source of these receptors is an adult in good health and CMV-seronegative.

Sample share makes this clone medium-sized. The chain couples TRBV11-2 to TRBJ1-3; D is unresolved. Germline CDR1 reads SGHAT; CDR2 reads FQNNGV. The length of the CDR3 is 15 residues. V was pared by 8 bases and J by 0 bases, with 14 bases between. This chain's CDR3 is CASRSTGSSGNTIYF. CDR3 in DNA: TGTGCCAGCCGATCCACGGGGAGCTCTGGAAACACCATATATTTT.

The chain couples TRBV7-2 to TRBJ1-2; 7 bases line up with TRBD1. CDR3 length: 13 residues. Per the germline V gene, CDR1 is SGHTA and CDR2 is FQGNSA. Trimming removed 5 bases from V and 7 bases from J; junction bases left unmatched: 7. CDR3 amino acids: CASSTTGRSGYTF. CDR3 sequence (DNA): TGTGCCAGCAGCACGACAGGGAGGTCTGGCTACACCTTC.

This chain uses TRBV12-5 with TRBJ1-5; 7 positions agree with TRBD1. The CDR3 consists of 18 residues. V dropped 0 bases and J dropped 7; count of bases not matched to a gene: 15. The germline gives CDR1 LGHNT, CDR2 FRNRAP. The CDR3 sequence is CASGLVPAGQPERQPQHF. The CDR3 coding sequence is TGTGCTAGTGGTTTGGTGCCGGCGGGACAGCCAGAAAGGCAGCCCCAGCATTTT.

V usage is TRBV28 and J usage is TRBJ1-1, with D possibly being TRBD1 (5 bases). The ends were cut back, 6 bases at V and 10 bases at J, with 12 bases in the middle. In germline, CDR1 is MDHEN, CDR2 SYDVKM. CDR3 size: 11 residues. The CDR3 sequence is CASSHQGRAFF. DNA of the CDR3: TGTGCCAGCAGCCACCAGGGTAGAGCTTTCTTT.

In its sample, this clone was seen a few times. The genes are TRBV25-1 and TRBJ2-5; TRBD2 is a possible D gene (5 bases). Trimming removed 3 bases from V and 5 bases from J, with 16 bases in between. This CDR3 contains 15 residues. Germline V gene sequence: CDR1 MGHDK, CDR2 SYGVNS. CDR3 region: CASSEPGRTGETQYF. CDR3 nucleotides: TGTGCCAGCAGTGAGCCGGGAAGAACTGGGGAGACCCAGTACTTC.

The chain recombines TRBV10-2 with TRBJ1-1; D ambiguous. The CDR3 covers 12 residues. V gave up 4 bases and J gave up 1 base, with 4 bases separating them. Germline V gives CDR1 WSHSY, CDR2 SAAADI. Here the CDR3 DNA reads TGCGCCAGCAGTGGGTGGAACACTGAAGCTTTCTTT. Residues: CASSGWNTEAFF.

This chain connects TRBV2 to TRBJ2-7, with 8 bases that match TRBD1. CDR3 length: 14 residues. Germline-derived CDR1 and CDR2 are SNHLY and FYNNEI. Trimming took 6 bases from V and 6 from J; bases not matched to a gene: 10. CDR3 DNA sequence: TGTGCCAGCAGCGGACAGGGCGATTCCAGCGAGCAGTACTTC. It encodes CASSGQGDSSEQYF.

V is TRBV19 and J is TRBJ1-6; possible D gene TRBD1, 5 bases. CDR1 and CDR2 (germline): LNHDA, SQIVND (reference sequence). The V and J ends lost 4 bases and 9 bases respectively, with 19 bases between them. There are 16 residues in the CDR3. CDR3 coding DNA: TGTGCCAGTAGTACCCTACGATTGATAAGGGGTTCACCCCTCCACTTT. This encodes CASSTLRLIRGSPLHF. Based on the CDR3 plus reference TRBV19 and TRBJ1-6, the full variable domain is DGGITQSPKYLFRKEGQNVTLSCEQNLNHDAMYWYRQDPGQGLRLIYYSQIVNDFQKGDIAEGYSVSREKKESFPLTVTSAQKNPTAFYLCASSTLRLIRGSPLHFGNGTRLTVT.

The chain links TRBV19 to TRBJ2-7, with 8 bases that match TRBD1. This CDR3 has 14 amino acids. Germline V gene sequence: CDR1 LNHDA, CDR2 SQIVND (reference sequence). V was clipped by 6 bases and J by 9 bases; unmatched bases: 13. The CDR3 DNA follows: TGTGCCAGTAGGGACGGCAGGGGGCGCGGTAGGCAGTACTTC. It specifies CASRDGRGRGRQYF.

The chain recombines TRBV6-1 with TRBJ2-5; D is undetermined. This CDR3 has 13 residues. The V end lost 9 bases, the J end lost 1 base, and 12 bases lay between the germline ends. The germline gives CDR1 MNHNS, CDR2 SASEGT. The CDR3 reads CASEPWGQETQYF. Here the CDR3 DNA reads TGTGCCAGTGAACCCTGGGGCCAAGAGACCCAGTACTTC.

The rearrangement joins TRBV5-1 to TRBJ2-2, with TRBD1 identical over 12 bases. In germline, CDR1 is SGHRS, CDR2 YFSETQ. The CDR3 contains 17 residues. J lost 4 bases, V lost 4 bases, and 8 bases had no gene match. The CDR3 DNA reads as TGCGCCAGCAGCGCCGGGACAGGGGGCGGCATCACCGGGGAGCTGTTTTTT. It specifies CASSAGTGGGITGELFF. Drawing the rest from reference TRBV5-1 and TRBJ2-2, the complete variable domain is KAGVTQTPRYLIKTRGQQVTLSCSPISGHRSVSWYQQTPGQGLQFLFEYFSETQRNKGNFPGRFSGRQFSNSRSEMNVSTLELGDSALYLCASSAGTGGGITGELFFGEGSRLTVL.

This chain links TRBV2 with TRBJ1-5; D is unclear. The CDR3 covers 13 residues. Germline values: CDR1 SNHLY, CDR2 FYNNEI. Trimming pared 6 bases from V and 5 bases from J, leaving 11 bases between. CDR3 coding DNA: TGTGCCAGCAGACTTGCTCCAGATCAGCCCCAGCATTTT. Translating it yields CASRLAPDQPQHF.

This clone was detected a few times. V usage is TRBV5-4 and J usage is TRBJ1-6, with TRBD1 matching 7 bases. The junction had 17 bases not matched to a gene; V was cut back by 5 bases and J by 15 bases. Germline V gives CDR1 SGHNT, CDR2 YYREEE (reference sequence). The CDR3 covers 15 residues. The DNA for the CDR3 is TGTGCCAGCAGTCTGGGACAGAGCGCTGCTTCGCGCCTCCACTTT. Translating it yields CASSLGQSAASRLHF.

The genes are TRBV10-2 and TRBJ2-2; D might be TRBD1 (6 bases). The CDR3 runs 14 residues. V was cut by 5 bases and J by 3 bases, with 10 bases left in between. CDR1 is WSHSY, CDR2 SAAADI, per germline. The DNA of the CDR3 is TGCGCCAGCAGTTCGGACAGAGACACCGGGGAGCTGTTTTTT. It translates to CASSSDRDTGELFF.

This sequence joins TRBV5-1 and TRBJ2-5; 8 bases agree with TRBD2. The ends lost 0 bases at V and 2 bases at J; junction bases unmatched: 3. CDR1 and CDR2 from the germline V gene are SGHRS and YFSETQ. This CDR3 spans 15 amino acids. The CDR3: CASSLVASGQETQYF. The DNA of the CDR3 is TGCGCCAGCAGCTTGGTAGCTAGCGGGCAAGAGACCCAGTACTTC.

The CDR3 coding sequence is TGTGCCACCCGGTTCAGCTCCTACAATGAGCAGTTCTTC. This gives the protein CATRFSSYNEQFF. The V and J genes are TRBV25-1 and TRBJ2-1; D remains unclear. The CDR3 sequence is 13 residues long. V was pared by 10 bases and J by 0 bases, with 10 bases between. Germline loops: CDR1 MGHDK, CDR2 SYGVNS.

The V call is TRBV18, the J call TRBJ2-5; D might be TRBD2 (7 bases). The CDR3 loop spans 15 amino acids. Germline V gene lookup returns CDR1 KGHSH and CDR2 LQKENI. Trimming removed 1 base at V and 5 bases at J, with 14 bases between. CDR3 nucleotides: TGTGCCAGCTCACCACAGGCACAGGGAGGGGAGACCCAGTACTTC. Translated, it gives CASSPQAQGGETQYF.

The V and J genes are TRBV27 and TRBJ2-1; 9 nucleotides align to TRBD2. Germline loops: CDR1 MNHEY, CDR2 SMNVEV (reference sequence). The trim removed 10 bases at V and 6 bases at J, leaving 10 bases unmatched. The CDR3 consists of 14 residues. The CDR3 nucleotides are TGTGCCACCTGCGGGGGGGCCTCATTCAATGAGCAGTTCTTC. This gives the protein CATCGGASFNEQFF.

This clone was seen a handful of times. This chain connects TRBV4-2 to TRBJ1-2; 8 positions match TRBD1. This CDR3 comprises 12 residues. The V gene's germline CDR1 is LGHNA and CDR2 YNFKEQ. V was clipped by 3 bases and J by 14 bases; unmatched bases: 8. The CDR3 DNA sequence: TGTGCCAGCAGCCAGGAGGACAGGGCGTGGACCTTC. This gives the protein CASSQEDRAWTF.

The chain couples TRBV5-4 to TRBJ1-1; TRBD1 matches 9 bases. J gave up 0 bases and V 2 bases, and 5 bases lay outside the gene matches. The germline V gene has CDR1 SGHNT and CDR2 YYREEE (reference sequence). This CDR3 is 16 amino acids long. CDR3 nucleotides: TGTGCCAGCAGCTTCGGACAGGGGCAAATGAACACTGAAGCTTTCTTT. This sequence encodes CASSFGQGQMNTEAFF.